The 21 T cell receptor beta chains in this list originate from one sample, sequenced in a study of T cell responses to AZD1222 COVID-19 vaccine. Repertoires were generated with immunoSEQ multiplex PCR, while TCRdb's copy carries only in-frame clones and drops some. This sample has more than 150,000 clones, with about 94% found just once. The sequencing used peripheral blood, collected on day 0 of AZD1222 vaccination. These receptors were obtained from an adult in good health.

The rearrangement links TRBV4-2 to TRBJ2-3; TRBD2 agrees at 10 bases. The junction had 5 bases not matched to a gene; V was cut back by 4 bases and J by 1 base. Germline V gives CDR1 LGHNA, CDR2 YNFKEQ. This CDR3 region has 16 residues. As DNA, the CDR3 is TGTGCCAGCAGCCGCGCAGGGACTAGCGGCACAGATACGCAGTATTTT. It yields the protein CASSRAGTSGTDTQYF.

The chain links TRBV10-3 to TRBJ2-7; D might be TRBD1 or TRBD2, each matching 5 bases. The CDR3 extends over 13 amino acids. Germline V CDR1 and CDR2: ENHRY, SYGVKD. V was pared by 8 bases and J by 2 bases, with 13 bases between. CDR3 sequence: CAIAARGPYEQYF. CDR3 DNA: TGTGCCATCGCGGCTAGGGGACCCTACGAGCAGTACTTC.

This chain joins TRBV18 and TRBJ1-5; no clear D gene. V was shortened by 3 bases and J by 9 bases, with 15 bases between the two germline ends. This CDR3 contains 14 residues. Germline CDR1 and CDR2: KGHSH and LQKENI. For the CDR3, the DNA is TGTGCCAGCTCACCCACGGACGGCCCATCGCCCCAGCATTTT. Translation: CASSPTDGPSPQHF.

The gene calls are TRBV2 and TRBJ2-7; 7 bases match TRBD2. This CDR3 comprises 14 residues. V was clipped by 10 bases and J by 0 bases; unmatched bases: 9. Germline CDR1 SNHLY, CDR2 FYNNEI. The CDR3 sequence is CATFIGGSSYEQYF. CDR3 DNA sequence: TGTGCCACCTTTATAGGCGGGAGCTCCTACGAGCAGTACTTC.

This clone has just one count. V usage is TRBV5-1 and J usage is TRBJ2-1, with D possibly being TRBD1 or TRBD2 (5 bases each). V dropped 0 bases and J dropped 7 bases, with 11 bases sitting between them. CDR3 length equals 14 residues. Germline V lookup: CDR1 SGHRS, CDR2 YFSETQ. DNA of the CDR3: TGCGCCAGCAGCTTGGAGATGGGGACGAATGAGCAGTTCTTC. This codes for CASSLEMGTNEQFF.

The chain combines TRBV9 with TRBJ1-6; perhaps TRBD1 as D (5 bases). The CDR3 runs 15 residues. Germline values: CDR1 SGDLS, CDR2 YYNGEE. Trimming pared 0 bases from V and 7 bases from J, leaving 11 bases between. In DNA, the CDR3 is TGTGCCAGCAGCGTAGAATTGGGACGGAATTCACCCCTCCACTTT. This gives the protein CASSVELGRNSPLHF.

The V call is TRBV7-2, the J call TRBJ1-5, with unresolved D. Germline assignment: CDR1 SGHTA and CDR2 FQGNSA. The germline V and J ends were trimmed by 1 base and 4 bases, with 11 bases remaining between them. This CDR3 is 15 amino acids long. The chain's CDR3 is CASSLGSRGNQPQHF. The CDR3 DNA reads TGTGCCAGCAGCTTAGGGTCCCGCGGGAATCAGCCCCAGCATTTT.

As regards this clone: The sample has other DNA sequences that encode this CDR3 too. The chain has TRBV6-5 and TRBJ2-7; D assignment may be TRBD1 or TRBD2 (5 bases each). Looked up from germline, CDR1 is MNHEY and CDR2 is SVGAGI. V lost 0 bases, J lost 3 bases, and 9 bases lay in between. The CDR3 has 14 amino acids. CDR3 amino acids: CASSYSRGSYEQYF. The CDR3 coding sequence is TGTGCCAGCAGTTACTCGAGGGGCAGCTACGAGCAGTACTTC.

The V gene is TRBV19, the J gene TRBJ2-7, with D possibly being TRBD1 or TRBD2 (5 bases each). The CDR3 consists of 12 residues. Trimming shortened V by 6 bases and J by 6 bases, and 12 bases separated the two germline ends. Looked up from germline, CDR1 is LNHDA and CDR2 is SQIVND (reference sequence). The chain's CDR3 is CASSFGTGEQYF. The CDR3 DNA reads TGTGCCAGTAGCTTCGGGACGGGCGAGCAGTACTTC.

This chain connects TRBV6-5 to TRBJ2-3, with 10 bases lining up with TRBD1. Germline V lookup: CDR1 MNHEY, CDR2 SVGAGI. The CDR3 covers 14 residues. V was pared by 5 bases and J by 6 bases, with 5 bases of the junction left unmatched. In DNA, the CDR3 is TGTGCCAGCAGTCCCGGGACAGGGGCCGATACGCAGTATTTT. Protein product: CASSPGTGADTQYF.

This clone has only one observation. The chain joins TRBV18 to TRBJ2-7; TRBD1 matches 8 bases. The CDR3 spans 15 residues. The ends lost 3 bases at V and 5 bases at J; junction bases unmatched: 9. From germline, CDR1 is KGHSH and CDR2 LQKENI. CDR3: CASSPLRQGTHEQYF. CDR3 in DNA: TGTGCCAGCTCACCCCTCAGACAGGGGACCCACGAGCAGTACTTC.

This chain links TRBV12-5 with TRBJ2-2; 8 bases match TRBD2. Unmatched junction bases numbered 4, after V lost 4 bases and J lost 0 bases. The CDR3 covers 16 residues. CDR1 is LGHNT, CDR2 FRNRAP, per germline. The CDR3 DNA is TGTGCTAGTGGTTCTACTAGCGGCCCGAACACCGGGGAGCTGTTTTTT. Its protein product is CASGSTSGPNTGELFF.

V and J are TRBV7-2 and TRBJ2-3; 7 bases align to TRBD2. Germline loops: CDR1 SGHTA, CDR2 FQGNSA. The CDR3 runs 13 residues. V lost 8 bases, J lost 2 bases, and 4 bases stayed unmatched. CDR3 nucleotides: TGTGCCAGCGCGGGGGAGTTCACAGATACGCAGTATTTT. Its translation: CASAGEFTDTQYF.

The chain couples TRBV13 to TRBJ1-1, with 10 bases that match TRBD1. CDR1 and CDR2 (germline): PRHDT, FYEKMQ (reference sequence). The J segment lost 6 bases and the V segment lost 5 bases, leaving 6 bases of the junction unmatched. This CDR3 has 14 residues. CDR3 bases: TGTGCCAGCAGCCTCCCCGGGACAGGGGCTGAAGCTTTCTTT. As protein: CASSLPGTGAEAFF.

CDR3 bases: TGTGCCAGCAGTTACTCGAAAGGGACATCGAATCAGCCCCAGCATTTT. Encoded protein: CASSYSKGTSNQPQHF. This rearrangement joins TRBV6-2 or TRBV6-3 to TRBJ1-5, with D perhaps TRBD1 (6 bases). Germline assignment: CDR1 MNHEY and CDR2 SVGEGT. The CDR3 runs to 16 residues. Trimming removed 0 bases from V and 4 bases from J, with 13 bases in between.

V is TRBV7-3 and J is TRBJ2-5; TRBD1 might be the D (7 bases). V was cut by 2 bases and J by 2 bases, with 12 bases left in between. CDR1 SGHTA and CDR2 FQGTGA come from the germline V gene. The CDR3 sequence is 15 residues long. CDR3 in DNA: TGTGCCAGCAGCTTATGGAGGGGGCAGCAAGAGACCCAGTACTTC. This codes for CASSLWRGQQETQYF.

The chain employs TRBV7-3 and TRBJ2-1; 10 positions match TRBD2. Germline trimming cut 5 bases from V and 2 bases from J; bases unmatched to any gene: 3. The germline V gene encodes CDR1 SGHTA and CDR2 FQGTGA. This CDR3 contains 15 residues. The CDR3 protein is CASSLSGRAYNEQFF. As DNA, the CDR3 is TGTGCCAGCAGCCTCAGCGGGAGGGCCTACAATGAGCAGTTCTTC. The full variable domain, rest sourced from reference TRBV7-3 and TRBJ2-1, is GAGVSQTPSNKVTEKGKYVELRCDPISGHTALYWYRQSLGQGPEFLIYFQGTGAADDSGLPNDRFFAVRPEGSVSTLKIQRTERGDSAVYLCASSLSGRAYNEQFFGPGTRLTVL.

This clone was recorded only once. The chain recombines TRBV5-1 with TRBJ2-4; 9 bases are a match to TRBD1. J lost 7 bases, V lost 0 bases, and 5 bases had no gene match. Germline V gene sequence: CDR1 SGHRS, CDR2 YFSETQ. This CDR3 contains 15 residues. CDR3 in DNA: TGCGCCAGCAGCTTGGAAACCGGGACAGGGAACATTCAGTACTTC. Residues: CASSLETGTGNIQYF.

The chain joins TRBV28 to TRBJ2-3; 11 positions agree with TRBD2. CDR3 length: 16 amino acids. V dropped 2 bases and J dropped 4; count of bases not matched to a gene: 5. Germline V gene sequence: CDR1 MDHEN, CDR2 SYDVKM. Written as DNA, the CDR3 is TGTGCCAGCAGTTTAACTGGACTAGCGGGCGCAGATACGCAGTATTTT. Its protein is CASSLTGLAGADTQYF.

The chain is built from TRBV7-3 and TRBJ2-1; 8 bases map to TRBD2. CDR3 length equals 14 residues. V lost 2 bases to trimming and J lost 5 bases; unmatched junction nucleotides: 2. Germline loops: CDR1 SGHTA, CDR2 FQGTGA. CDR3 region: CASSLAGGNNEQFF. As DNA, the CDR3 is TGTGCCAGCAGCTTAGCGGGAGGCAACAATGAGCAGTTCTTC.

The CDR3 reads CASSYVLGQGRYEQYF. In DNA, the CDR3 is TGTGCCAGCAGTTACGTACTGGGACAGGGAAGGTACGAGCAGTACTTC. The chain employs TRBV6-8 and TRBJ2-7; 9 bases line up with TRBD1. CDR3 length: 16 amino acids. Looked up from germline, CDR1 is MNHGY and CDR2 is SAAAGT. V shed 2 bases, J shed 4 bases, and the junction held 9 bases outside the gene matches.